Sequencing of this T cell receptor beta chain was carried out in a study of beta chain features in type 1 diabetes. Study-wide background: Sorted cells, approximately 100,000,000 in number, were examined across all samples.

This clone has more than one count but fewer than ten. Via CD45RO/CCR7/CD25/CD127/CD95/CD27, cells of the CD4+ naive, central memory, regulatory and stem cell-like memory subsets were sorted. Every sorted population was more than 95% pure. The CDR3 runs to 14 residues. Between the trimmed V and J ends, which lost 6 bases and 3 bases, there was a span of 12 bases. CDR1 and CDR2 (germline): SNHLY, FYNNEI. The study reverse transcribed the entire isolated RNA, so it sequenced expressed TCRB transcripts. Clones were read by immunoSEQ multiplex PCR, and TCRdb kept only the in-frame ones, dropping some. In the table there are approximately 250,000 clones, less than 15% of which are singletons.

V usage is TRBV2 and J usage is TRBJ2-1; maybe TRBD2 (6 bases). This receptor was taken from a woman between 40 and 55 years old in good health. Sequencing was carried out using naive CD4+ T cells from blood. In DNA form, the CDR3 reads TGTGCCAGCAGCCTCACTAGCAGCTACAATGAGCAGTTCTTC. As protein: CASSLTSSYNEQFF.